This TCR beta chain appears in the sequencing data of a study of blood T cell repertoires in COVID-19. Study context: PBMCs, B-cell-depleted T cells, or T cells were the source of the cDNA or gDNA that made up the material.

Per the germline V gene, CDR1 is SGDLS and CDR2 is YYNGEE. V shed 0 bases and J 6 bases; nucleotides not matched to a gene: 5. The CDR3 consists of 16 residues. Only in-frame clones appear in the TCRdb table, and some are missing; sequencing was by immunoSEQ multiplex PCR. The data show around 200,000 clones, 80% to 90% seen once. This clone came up once. J is TRBJ2-1 and V is TRBV9; 11 bases are shared with TRBD1. This clonotype was obtained from a man between 25 and 39 years old with acute or convalescent COVID-19. Input material: peripheral blood. The DNA of the CDR3 is TGTGCCAGCAGCGTAGTAGGGACAGGGGGAGGCAATGAGCAGTTCTTC. Translated: CASSVVGTGGGNEQFF.